Included here is one T cell receptor beta chain sequence, with context. RNA totalling roughly 0.45 to 1 ug underwent reverse transcription with random hexamers. TCRdb redid the calling of the immunoSEQ multiplex PCR reads with MiXCR, one entry per CDR3 protein. The sample has more than 200,000 distinct CDR3 sequences, roughly 92% seen once. The data were obtained in a study of CD8 T cells in Susac syndrome. CDR1 and CDR2 (germline): SEHNR, FQNEAQ (reference sequence). The CDR3 is 18 amino acids. The trim removed 1 base at V and 5 bases at J, leaving 12 bases unmatched. Specimen: CD8+ T cells from PBMCs. The V call is TRBV7-9, the J call TRBJ2-5; 11 nucleotides agree with TRBD2. This clonotype originated in a human donor with multiple sclerosis. The CDR3 region is CASSLVRTSGRERETQYF. DNA of the CDR3: TGTGCCAGCAGCTTAGTACGAACTAGCGGGAGAGAAAGGGAGACCCAGTACTTC.